This T cell receptor beta chain was profiled in a study of CD8 T cells in Susac syndrome. Study-wide background: The Susac syndrome patients were therapy-naive, on corticosteroids, or on intravenous immunoglobulin alone at blood draw. Study observations and caveats: Clonal expansion was not seen in any Susac syndrome CD4+ T cell repertoire.

On this clonotype itself: Antigen: not known.

The CDR3 totals 14 residues. The V and J ends lost 0 bases and 1 base respectively, with 7 bases between them. Looked up from germline, CDR1 is DFQATT and CDR2 is SNEGSKA (reference sequence). Recently defined diagnostic criteria classed the Susac syndrome patients as definite or probable. Negative magnetic isolation gave CD8+ and CD4+ cells; FACS enriched CD8+ TEMRA. RNA in amounts of roughly 0.5 to 1 ug was reverse transcribed with random hexamers. TCRdb re-called the immunoSEQ multiplex PCR reads through MiXCR, storing one row per CDR3 protein. The sample yields 150,000 to 180,000 distinct CDR3 sequences, roughly 95% seen once.

The receptor was isolated from a human donor with Susac syndrome. V is TRBV20-1 and J is TRBJ1-5; D gene ambiguous. Sample: CD4+ T cells from PBMCs. CDR3 sequence: CSARDPGSNQPQHF. In DNA, the CDR3 is TGCAGTGCTAGAGATCCAGGAAGCAATCAGCCCCAGCATTTT.